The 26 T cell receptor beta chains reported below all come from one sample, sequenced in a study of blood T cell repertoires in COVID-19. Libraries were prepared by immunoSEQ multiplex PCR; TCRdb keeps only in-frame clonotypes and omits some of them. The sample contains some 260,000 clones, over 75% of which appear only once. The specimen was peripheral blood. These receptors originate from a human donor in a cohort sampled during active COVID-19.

In DNA form, the CDR3 reads TGTGCCAGCAGGTGGGAGCGGGCCACAGATACGCAGTATTTT. Protein sequence: CASRWERATDTQYF. This chain uses TRBV2 with TRBJ2-3, with D perhaps TRBD2 (6 bases). The ends were cut back, 6 bases at V and 2 bases at J, with 12 bases in the middle. The CDR3 spans 14 residues. CDR1 is SNHLY, CDR2 FYNNEI, per germline.

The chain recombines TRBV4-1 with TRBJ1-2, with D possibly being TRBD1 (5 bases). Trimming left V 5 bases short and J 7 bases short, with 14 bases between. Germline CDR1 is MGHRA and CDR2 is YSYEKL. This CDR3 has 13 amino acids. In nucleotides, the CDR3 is TGCGCCAGCAGCTTAGGGGCAAATGGTGGCTACACCTTC. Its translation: CASSLGANGGYTF.

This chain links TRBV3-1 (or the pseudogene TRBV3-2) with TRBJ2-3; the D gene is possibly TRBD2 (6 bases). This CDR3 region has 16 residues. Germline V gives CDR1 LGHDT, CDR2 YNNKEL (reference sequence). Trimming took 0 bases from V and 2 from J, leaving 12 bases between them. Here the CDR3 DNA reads TGTGCCAGCAGCCAAGATCGGGGGAGCTCCACAGATACGCAGTATTTT. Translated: CASSQDRGSSTDTQYF.

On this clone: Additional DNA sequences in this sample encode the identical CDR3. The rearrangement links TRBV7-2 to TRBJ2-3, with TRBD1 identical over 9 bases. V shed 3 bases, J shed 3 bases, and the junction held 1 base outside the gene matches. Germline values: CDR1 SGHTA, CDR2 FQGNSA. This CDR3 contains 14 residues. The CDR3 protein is CASSLDRGTDTQYF. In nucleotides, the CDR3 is TGTGCCAGCAGCTTGGACAGGGGAACAGATACGCAGTATTTT.

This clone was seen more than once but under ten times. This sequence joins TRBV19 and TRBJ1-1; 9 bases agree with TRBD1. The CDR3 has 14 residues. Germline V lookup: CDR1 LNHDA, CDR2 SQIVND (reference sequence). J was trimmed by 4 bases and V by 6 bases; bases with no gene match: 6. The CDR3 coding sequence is TGTGCCAGTAGGGACAGGGGAAGAGGCACTGAAGCTTTCTTT. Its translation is CASRDRGRGTEAFF.

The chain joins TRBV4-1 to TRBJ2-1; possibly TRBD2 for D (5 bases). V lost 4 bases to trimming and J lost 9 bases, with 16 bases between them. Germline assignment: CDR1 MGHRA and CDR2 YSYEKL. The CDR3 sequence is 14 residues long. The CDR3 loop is CASSPLSAGGEQFF. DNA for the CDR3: TGCGCCAGCAGCCCGTTAAGCGCGGGTGGTGAGCAGTTCTTC.

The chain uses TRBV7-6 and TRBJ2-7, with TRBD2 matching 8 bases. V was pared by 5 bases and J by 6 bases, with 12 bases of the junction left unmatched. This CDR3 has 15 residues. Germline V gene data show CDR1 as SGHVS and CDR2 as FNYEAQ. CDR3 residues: CASSIGGTSLGEQYF. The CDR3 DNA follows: TGTGCCAGCAGCATAGGGGGGACTAGTCTCGGCGAGCAGTACTTC. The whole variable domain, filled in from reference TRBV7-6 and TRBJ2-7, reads GAGVSQSPRYKVTKRGQDVALRCDPISGHVSLYWYRQALGQGPEFLTYFNYEAQQDKSGLPNDRFSAERPEGSISTLTIQRTEQRDSAMYRCASSIGGTSLGEQYFGPGTRLTVT.

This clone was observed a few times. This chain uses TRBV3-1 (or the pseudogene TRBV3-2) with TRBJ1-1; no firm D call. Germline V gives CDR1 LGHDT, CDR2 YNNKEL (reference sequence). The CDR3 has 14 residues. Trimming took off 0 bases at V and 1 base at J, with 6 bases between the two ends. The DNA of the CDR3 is TGTGCCAGCAGCCAAGAGTCAGGGAACACTGAAGCTTTCTTT. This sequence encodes CASSQESGNTEAFF.

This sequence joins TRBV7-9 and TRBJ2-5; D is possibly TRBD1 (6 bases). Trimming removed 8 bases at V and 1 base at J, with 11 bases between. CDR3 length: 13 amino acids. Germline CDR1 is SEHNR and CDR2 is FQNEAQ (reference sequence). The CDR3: CASGTRVQETQYF. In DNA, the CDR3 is TGTGCCAGCGGGACAAGGGTCCAAGAGACCCAGTACTTC.

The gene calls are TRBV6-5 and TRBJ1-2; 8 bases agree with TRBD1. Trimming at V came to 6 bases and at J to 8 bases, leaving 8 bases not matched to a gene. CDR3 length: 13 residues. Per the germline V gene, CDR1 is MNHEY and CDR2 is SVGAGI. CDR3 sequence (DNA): TGTGCCAGCAGCAGGACAGGGACAAACGGCTACACCTTC. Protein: CASSRTGTNGYTF.

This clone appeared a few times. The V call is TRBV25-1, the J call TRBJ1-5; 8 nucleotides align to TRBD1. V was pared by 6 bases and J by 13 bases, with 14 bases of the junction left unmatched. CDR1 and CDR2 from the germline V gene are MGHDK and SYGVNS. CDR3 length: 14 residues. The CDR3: CASSLSRTGLDQHF. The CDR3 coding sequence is TGTGCCAGCAGCCTAAGCAGGACAGGGCTAGATCAGCATTTT.

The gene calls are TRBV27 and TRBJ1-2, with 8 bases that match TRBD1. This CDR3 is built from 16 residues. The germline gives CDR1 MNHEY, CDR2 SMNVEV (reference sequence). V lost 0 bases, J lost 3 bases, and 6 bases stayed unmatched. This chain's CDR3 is CASSLSQGAGDYGYTF. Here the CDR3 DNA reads TGTGCCAGCAGTTTATCGCAGGGGGCTGGGGACTATGGCTACACCTTC.

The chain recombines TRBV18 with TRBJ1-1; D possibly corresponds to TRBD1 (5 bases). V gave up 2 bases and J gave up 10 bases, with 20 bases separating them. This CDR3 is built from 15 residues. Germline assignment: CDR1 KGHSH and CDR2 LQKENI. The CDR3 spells CASSPGTGQGAGAFF. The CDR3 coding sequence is TGTGCCAGCTCACCAGGCACAGGACAAGGGGCAGGAGCTTTCTTT.

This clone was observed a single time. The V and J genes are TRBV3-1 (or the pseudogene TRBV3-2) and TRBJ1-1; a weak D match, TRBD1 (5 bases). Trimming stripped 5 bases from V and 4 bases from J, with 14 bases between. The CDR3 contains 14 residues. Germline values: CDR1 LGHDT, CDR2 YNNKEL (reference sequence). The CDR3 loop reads CASSTHGGGTEAFF. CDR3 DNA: TGTGCCAGCAGCACTCACGGGGGGGGCACTGAAGCTTTCTTT.

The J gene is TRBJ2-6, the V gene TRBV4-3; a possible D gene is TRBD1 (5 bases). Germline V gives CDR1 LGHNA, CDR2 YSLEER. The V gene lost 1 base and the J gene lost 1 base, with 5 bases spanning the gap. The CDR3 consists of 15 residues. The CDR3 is CASSQGQSGANVLTF. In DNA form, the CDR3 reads TGCGCCAGCAGCCAAGGACAGTCTGGGGCCAACGTCCTGACTTTC.

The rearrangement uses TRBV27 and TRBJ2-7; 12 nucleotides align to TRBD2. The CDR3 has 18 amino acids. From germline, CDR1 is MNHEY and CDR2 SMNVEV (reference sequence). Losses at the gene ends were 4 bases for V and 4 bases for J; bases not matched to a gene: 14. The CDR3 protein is CASSSPSWATSGGYEQYF. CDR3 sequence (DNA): TGTGCCAGCAGTTCCCCCTCATGGGCGACTAGCGGGGGATACGAGCAGTACTTC.

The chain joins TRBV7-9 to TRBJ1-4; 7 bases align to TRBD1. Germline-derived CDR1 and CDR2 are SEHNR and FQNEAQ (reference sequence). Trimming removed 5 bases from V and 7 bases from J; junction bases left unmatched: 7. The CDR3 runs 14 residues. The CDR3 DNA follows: TGTGCCAGCAGCCTGGGACAGCTAGGTGAAAAACTGTTTTTT. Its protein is CASSLGQLGEKLFF.

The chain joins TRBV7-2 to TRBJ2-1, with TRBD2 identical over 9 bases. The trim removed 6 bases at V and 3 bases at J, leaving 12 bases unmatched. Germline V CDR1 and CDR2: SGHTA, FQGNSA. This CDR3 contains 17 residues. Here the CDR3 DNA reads TGTGCCAGCAGTCCCGTGAGAGCGGGAGGTAACTACAATGAGCAGTTCTTC. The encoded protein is CASSPVRAGGNYNEQFF.

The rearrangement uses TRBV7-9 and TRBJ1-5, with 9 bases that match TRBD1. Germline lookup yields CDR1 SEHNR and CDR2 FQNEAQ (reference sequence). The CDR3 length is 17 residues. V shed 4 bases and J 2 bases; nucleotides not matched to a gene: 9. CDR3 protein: CASSSDRGVIGNQPQHF. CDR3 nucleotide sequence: TGTGCCAGCAGCTCGGACAGGGGAGTGATAGGCAATCAGCCCCAGCATTTT. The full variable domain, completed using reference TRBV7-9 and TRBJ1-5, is DTGVSQNPRHKITKRGQNVTFRCDPISEHNRLYWYRQTLGQGPEFLTYFQNEAQLEKSRLLSDRFSAERPKGSFSTLEIQRTEQGDSAMYLCASSSDRGVIGNQPQHFGDGTRLSIL.

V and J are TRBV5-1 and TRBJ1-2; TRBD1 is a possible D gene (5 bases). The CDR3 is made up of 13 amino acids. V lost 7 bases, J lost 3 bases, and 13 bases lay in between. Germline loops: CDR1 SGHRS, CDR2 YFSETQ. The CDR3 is CASARAEDYGYTF. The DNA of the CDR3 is TGCGCCAGCGCCAGGGCAGAAGACTATGGCTACACCTTC. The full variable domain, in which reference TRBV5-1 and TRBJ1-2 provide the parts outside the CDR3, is KAGVTQTPRYLIKTRGQQVTLSCSPISGHRSVSWYQQTPGQGLQFLFEYFSETQRNKGNFPGRFSGRQFSNSRSEMNVSTLELGDSALYLCASARAEDYGYTFGSGTRLTVV.

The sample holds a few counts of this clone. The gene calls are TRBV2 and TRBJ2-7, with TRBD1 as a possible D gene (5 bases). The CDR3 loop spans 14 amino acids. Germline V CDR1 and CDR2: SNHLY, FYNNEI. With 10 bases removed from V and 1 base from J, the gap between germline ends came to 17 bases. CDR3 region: CAMATALGSYEQYF. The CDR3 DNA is TGTGCCATGGCGACAGCCCTTGGTTCCTACGAGCAGTACTTC.

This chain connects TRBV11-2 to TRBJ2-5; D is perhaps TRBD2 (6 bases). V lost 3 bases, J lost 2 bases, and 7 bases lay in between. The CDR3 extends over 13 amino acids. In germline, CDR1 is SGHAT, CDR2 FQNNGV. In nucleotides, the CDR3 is TGTGCCAGCAGCTTCGGGGGTCAAGAGACCCAGTACTTC. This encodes CASSFGGQETQYF.

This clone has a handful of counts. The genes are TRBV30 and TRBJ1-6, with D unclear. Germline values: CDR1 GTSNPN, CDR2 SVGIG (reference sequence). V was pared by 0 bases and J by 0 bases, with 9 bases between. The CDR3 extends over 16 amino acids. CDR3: CAWSVRRSSYNSPLHF. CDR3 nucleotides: TGTGCCTGGAGTGTACGACGGAGCTCCTATAATTCACCCCTCCACTTT.

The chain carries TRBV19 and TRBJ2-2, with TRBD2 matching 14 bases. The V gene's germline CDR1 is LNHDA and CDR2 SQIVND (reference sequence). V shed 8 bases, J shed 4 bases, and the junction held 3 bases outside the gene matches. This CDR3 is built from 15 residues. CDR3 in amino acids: CASQGLAGVTGELFF. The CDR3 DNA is TGTGCCAGTCAGGGACTAGCGGGGGTCACCGGGGAGCTGTTTTTT.

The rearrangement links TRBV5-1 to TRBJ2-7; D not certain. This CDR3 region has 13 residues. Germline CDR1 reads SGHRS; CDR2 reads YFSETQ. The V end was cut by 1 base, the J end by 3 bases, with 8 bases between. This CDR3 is CASSLSTYYEQYF. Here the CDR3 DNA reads TGCGCCAGCAGCTTGTCCACCTACTACGAGCAGTACTTC.

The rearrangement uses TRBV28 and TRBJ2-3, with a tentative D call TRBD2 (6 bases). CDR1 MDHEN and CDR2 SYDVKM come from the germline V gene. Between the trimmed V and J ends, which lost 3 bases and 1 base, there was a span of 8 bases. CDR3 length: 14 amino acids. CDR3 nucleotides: TGTGCCAGCAGTTTGCGGGATGGCACAGATACGCAGTATTTT. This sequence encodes CASSLRDGTDTQYF. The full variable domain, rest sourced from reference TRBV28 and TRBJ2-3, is DVKVTQSSRYLVKRTGEKVFLECVQDMDHENMFWYRQDPGLGLRLIYFSYDVKMKEKGDIPEGYSVSREKKERFSLILESASTNQTSMYLCASSLRDGTDTQYFGPGTRLTVL.